This TCR beta chain was documented in a study of human T cells and chemical hapten exposure. This clonotype was seen many times. Time point of the sample: healthy volunteer bleed at 2 weeks. The starting material, unfractionated whole blood, was used for total RNA extraction. Via MiXCR, TCRdb re-called the RACE reads, giving one row per CDR3 protein. This table holds roughly 48,000 distinct CDR3 sequences, nearly 4.5% found once. CDR1 and CDR2 from the germline V gene are DFQATT and SNEGSKA (reference sequence). V lost 3 bases and J lost 6; bases outside the gene matches: 11. The CDR3 extends over 16 amino acids.

Sequenced material: whole blood. This chain connects TRBV20-1 to TRBJ1-6; 7 bases fit TRBD1. This receptor was identified in a human donor in good health. Some clones in this sample may be carry-over from other donors' samples. CDR3: CSASPPTGLSNSPLHF. The CDR3 nucleotides read TGCAGTGCTAGCCCCCCGACAGGGCTCAGTAATTCACCCCTCCACTTT.